This T cell receptor (beta chain) derives from a study of technical replicates of blood from a few donors. Clones were sequenced by immunoSEQ multiplex PCR, and TCRdb holds only the in-frame ones, with some missing. The sample has approximately 75,000 clones; more than 90% are singletons. The clonotype originates from a human donor in good health. The specimen was T cells isolated from PBMCs.

CDR3 DNA sequence: TGTGCCAGCAGCTTTGGACAGAATCAGCCCCAGCATTTT. It is translated as CASSFGQNQPQHF. The rearrangement uses TRBV13 and TRBJ1-5; perhaps TRBD1 as D (6 bases). Trimming removed 3 bases from V and 4 bases from J, with 7 bases in between. Germline V gene lookup returns CDR1 PRHDT and CDR2 FYEKMQ (reference sequence). The CDR3 runs to 13 residues.